These 11 T cell receptor beta chains were sequenced from one sample in a study of T-cell memory formation after mild COVID-19. TCRdb passed the 5' RACE reads through MiXCR, listing each CDR3 protein once. This sample carries roughly 610,000 distinct CDR3 sequences, 17% of them seen once, and the ten largest clones take roughly 8.2%. Sequences were obtained from PBMCs or a T cell subset sorted from them (not recorded which). Receptors originate from an adult woman who had mild COVID-19 (a few samples of this study predate the infection). Cell type and time point are not known.

Only a few counts were recorded for this clonotype. V and J are TRBV5-1 and TRBJ2-3; maybe TRBD2 (6 bases). Germline CDR1 and CDR2: SGHRS and YFSETQ. The CDR3 is made up of 16 amino acids. The V end was cut by 0 bases, the J end by 4 bases, with 15 bases between. This CDR3 is CASSLDVGGGPDTQYF. The DNA for the CDR3 is TGCGCCAGCAGCTTGGACGTCGGGGGAGGACCAGATACGCAGTATTTT. The whole variable domain, filled in from reference TRBV5-1 and TRBJ2-3, reads KAGVTQTPRYLIKTRGQQVTLSCSPISGHRSVSWYQQTPGQGLQFLFEYFSETQRNKGNFPGRFSGRQFSNSRSEMNVSTLELGDSALYLCASSLDVGGGPDTQYFGPGTRLTVL.

The count of this clonotype is one. This chain joins TRBV20-1 and TRBJ2-6; no clear D gene. The CDR3 consists of 12 residues. Germline V lookup: CDR1 DFQATT, CDR2 SNEGSKA (reference sequence). Trimming took 4 bases from V and 2 from J, leaving 3 bases between them. CDR3 amino acids: CSANTGANVLTF. The DNA of the CDR3 is TGCAGTGCTAATACTGGGGCCAACGTCCTGACTTTC.

V and J are TRBV3-1 and TRBJ1-2, with a possible D match to TRBD1 (5 bases). The CDR3 is 16 residues long. Germline CDR1 and CDR2: LGHDT and YNNKEL (reference sequence). V lost 0 bases and J lost 4, with 15 bases in between. In nucleotides, the CDR3 is TGTGCCAGCAGCCAAGACGCGGGGGGTCAAATCTATGGCTACACCTTC. Translated: CASSQDAGGQIYGYTF.

This clonotype was counted at least ten times. The chain employs TRBV5-1 and TRBJ2-1; 12 bases line up with TRBD2. CDR3 size: 16 residues. The V gene's germline CDR1 is SGHRS and CDR2 YFSETQ. With 0 bases clipped from V and 6 bases from J, the junction kept 4 bases outside the gene matches. The CDR3 reads CASSLELAGGSNEQFF. For the CDR3, the DNA is TGCGCCAGCAGCTTGGAACTAGCGGGAGGTTCCAATGAGCAGTTCTTC.

This clonotype was picked up a small number of times. This sequence joins TRBV29-1 and TRBJ2-1; 11 nucleotides align to TRBD1. CDR3 length: 15 amino acids. The trim removed 7 bases at V and 6 bases at J, leaving 11 bases unmatched. Germline V gene data show CDR1 as SQVTM and CDR2 as ANQGSEA. CDR3 sequence: CSAQRGDRGGNEQFF. Here the CDR3 DNA reads TGCAGCGCCCAACGAGGGGACAGGGGGGGCAATGAGCAGTTCTTC.

This clonotype has a count of ten or more. This chain connects TRBV24-1 to TRBJ2-7, with 12 bases lining up with TRBD1. There are 15 residues in the CDR3. Germline V gene data show CDR1 as KGHDR and CDR2 as SFDVKD. V trimming: 3 bases; J trimming: 5 bases; junction bases outside the gene matches: 4. Here the CDR3 DNA reads TGTGCCACCAGTGATCCCGGGACAGGGGGCAACGAGCAGTACTTC. Residues: CATSDPGTGGNEQYF.

The rearrangement links TRBV15 to TRBJ1-5; TRBD1 aligns across 10 bases. The CDR3 totals 17 residues. V trimming: 0 bases; J trimming: 4 bases; junction bases outside the gene matches: 6. The germline gives CDR1 LNHNV, CDR2 YYDKDF (reference sequence). In nucleotides, the CDR3 is TGTGCCACCAGCAGAGAGCGGGACAGGGGAGGGAATCAGCCCCAGCATTTT. Translation: CATSRERDRGGNQPQHF.

The genes are TRBV12-3 or TRBV12-4 and TRBJ2-1, with 10 bases fitting TRBD1. Trimming took 3 bases from V and 5 from J; bases not matched to a gene: 7. This CDR3 region has 16 residues. Written as DNA, the CDR3 is TGTGCCAGCAGTTTTCCGGACAGGGGGTATGACAATGAGCAGTTCTTC. This codes for CASSFPDRGYDNEQFF.

This clonotype occurred many times. V is TRBV3-1 and J is TRBJ1-1; no clear D gene. CDR1 and CDR2 from the germline V gene are LGHDT and YNNKEL (reference sequence). CDR3 length: 14 residues. Deletions cut 4 bases from V and 2 bases from J, with 11 bases between. Here the CDR3 DNA reads TGTGCCAGCAGCCCCTCCGGGCGAAACACTGAAGCTTTCTTT. Encoded protein: CASSPSGRNTEAFF.

This clonotype came up a few times. V usage is TRBV6-2 or TRBV6-3 and J usage is TRBJ2-7; no clear D gene. Trimming pared 7 bases from V and 9 bases from J, leaving 16 bases between. This CDR3 comprises 12 residues. Germline V lookup: CDR1 MNHEY, CDR2 SVGEGT. CDR3 region: CASTLPSRGQYF. The DNA for the CDR3 is TGTGCCAGCACCCTACCCTCCCGCGGGCAGTACTTC.

The V gene is TRBV7-2, the J gene TRBJ2-7, with D unclear. Trimming removed 4 bases at V and 0 bases at J, with 7 bases between. Germline V gives CDR1 SGHTA, CDR2 FQGNSA. The CDR3 is 13 amino acids. The CDR3 DNA reads TGTGCCAGCAGCTCACCTCTCTCCTACGAGCAGTACTTC. It codes for CASSSPLSYEQYF.